This T cell receptor delta chain is from a study of gammadelta T cells in human blood. Broader study findings: Microbial exposure reportedly appeared to drive polyclonal expansion of innate gamma-delta T cells right after birth.

This CDR3 is built from 21 residues. CDR1 is TSWWSYY, CDR2 QGS, per germline. This clone was counted between two and nine times. Its antigen is as yet unknown. The likely explanation is a read error, given a far larger clone one base away. TCRdb redid the clone calls on the RT-PCR reads with CATT. Among over a thousand delta-chain clones, 15% to 20% were seen once, and the ten largest hold roughly 9.1%. The sequenced material came from non-Vgamma9Vdelta2 gamma-delta T cells from infant blood. The clonotype originates from a human donor. The chain uses TRDV1 and TRDJ1; 11 bases are shared with TRDD3. Here the J gene was assigned by germline matching of the DNA, as TCRdb has none. In DNA, the CDR3 is TGTGCTATTGGGGGTTCTTCCTCCTTACTGGGGGATATGGGGGACACCGATAAACTCATCTTT. It encodes CAIGGSSSLLGDMGDTDKLIF.